This T cell receptor (beta chain) was obtained from a study of cytomegalovirus exposure and HLA in healthy donors. Study-wide context: From donors who were HLA-typed, an early data release held 70 million to 90 million unique TCRs.

This clone was observed a handful of times. What it binds is not known. Healthy people donating bone marrow made up the donors. PCR amplification relied on 60 Vbeta primers (plus 13 Jbeta primers). Sequenced by immunoSEQ multiplex PCR; TCRdb stores in-frame clones only, minus some. The sample lists about 200,000 clones; 79% were seen once. Broader study findings: Later analysis showed most CMV-associated TCR beta chains appearing HLA-restricted.

Sequenced input: PBMCs. The clonotype originates from a man between 50 and 59 years old in good health and CMV-seronegative.

CDR3 nucleotides: TGTGCCACAGAGGGACTAGCCGAGACCCAGTACTTC. This translates into CATEGLAETQYF. This chain connects TRBV7-9 to TRBJ2-5, with TRBD2 matching over 9 bases. Per the germline V gene, CDR1 is SEHNR and CDR2 is FQNEAQ (reference sequence). The CDR3 contains 12 residues. The V gene end was trimmed by 10 bases and the J gene end by 5 bases; junction bases not matched to a gene: 5.